This T cell receptor (beta chain) was recovered during a study of blood T cell repertoires in COVID-19. Background on the study: COVID-19 samples from acute and convalescent phases originated in the United States, Italy and Spain. In each case, the material was cDNA or gDNA derived from T cells, B-cell-depleted T cells, or PBMCs.

The CDR3 runs 14 residues. The V and J ends lost 5 bases and 7 bases respectively, with 15 bases between them. Germline CDR1 is SNHLY and CDR2 is FYNNEI. Some clones are missing from TCRdb's copy, which holds only in-frame ones; the method was immunoSEQ multiplex PCR. The sample has about 74,000 clones; 70% to 90% are singletons. The J gene is TRBJ1-5, the V gene TRBV2, with TRBD1 as a possible D gene (6 bases). The sequencing input was peripheral blood. This receptor was obtained from a man between 65 and 79 years old with acute or convalescent COVID-19. The CDR3 loop reads CASSSRGGGQPQHF. CDR3 sequence (DNA): TGTGCCAGCAGTTCCCGGGGGGGCGGGCAGCCCCAGCATTTT.